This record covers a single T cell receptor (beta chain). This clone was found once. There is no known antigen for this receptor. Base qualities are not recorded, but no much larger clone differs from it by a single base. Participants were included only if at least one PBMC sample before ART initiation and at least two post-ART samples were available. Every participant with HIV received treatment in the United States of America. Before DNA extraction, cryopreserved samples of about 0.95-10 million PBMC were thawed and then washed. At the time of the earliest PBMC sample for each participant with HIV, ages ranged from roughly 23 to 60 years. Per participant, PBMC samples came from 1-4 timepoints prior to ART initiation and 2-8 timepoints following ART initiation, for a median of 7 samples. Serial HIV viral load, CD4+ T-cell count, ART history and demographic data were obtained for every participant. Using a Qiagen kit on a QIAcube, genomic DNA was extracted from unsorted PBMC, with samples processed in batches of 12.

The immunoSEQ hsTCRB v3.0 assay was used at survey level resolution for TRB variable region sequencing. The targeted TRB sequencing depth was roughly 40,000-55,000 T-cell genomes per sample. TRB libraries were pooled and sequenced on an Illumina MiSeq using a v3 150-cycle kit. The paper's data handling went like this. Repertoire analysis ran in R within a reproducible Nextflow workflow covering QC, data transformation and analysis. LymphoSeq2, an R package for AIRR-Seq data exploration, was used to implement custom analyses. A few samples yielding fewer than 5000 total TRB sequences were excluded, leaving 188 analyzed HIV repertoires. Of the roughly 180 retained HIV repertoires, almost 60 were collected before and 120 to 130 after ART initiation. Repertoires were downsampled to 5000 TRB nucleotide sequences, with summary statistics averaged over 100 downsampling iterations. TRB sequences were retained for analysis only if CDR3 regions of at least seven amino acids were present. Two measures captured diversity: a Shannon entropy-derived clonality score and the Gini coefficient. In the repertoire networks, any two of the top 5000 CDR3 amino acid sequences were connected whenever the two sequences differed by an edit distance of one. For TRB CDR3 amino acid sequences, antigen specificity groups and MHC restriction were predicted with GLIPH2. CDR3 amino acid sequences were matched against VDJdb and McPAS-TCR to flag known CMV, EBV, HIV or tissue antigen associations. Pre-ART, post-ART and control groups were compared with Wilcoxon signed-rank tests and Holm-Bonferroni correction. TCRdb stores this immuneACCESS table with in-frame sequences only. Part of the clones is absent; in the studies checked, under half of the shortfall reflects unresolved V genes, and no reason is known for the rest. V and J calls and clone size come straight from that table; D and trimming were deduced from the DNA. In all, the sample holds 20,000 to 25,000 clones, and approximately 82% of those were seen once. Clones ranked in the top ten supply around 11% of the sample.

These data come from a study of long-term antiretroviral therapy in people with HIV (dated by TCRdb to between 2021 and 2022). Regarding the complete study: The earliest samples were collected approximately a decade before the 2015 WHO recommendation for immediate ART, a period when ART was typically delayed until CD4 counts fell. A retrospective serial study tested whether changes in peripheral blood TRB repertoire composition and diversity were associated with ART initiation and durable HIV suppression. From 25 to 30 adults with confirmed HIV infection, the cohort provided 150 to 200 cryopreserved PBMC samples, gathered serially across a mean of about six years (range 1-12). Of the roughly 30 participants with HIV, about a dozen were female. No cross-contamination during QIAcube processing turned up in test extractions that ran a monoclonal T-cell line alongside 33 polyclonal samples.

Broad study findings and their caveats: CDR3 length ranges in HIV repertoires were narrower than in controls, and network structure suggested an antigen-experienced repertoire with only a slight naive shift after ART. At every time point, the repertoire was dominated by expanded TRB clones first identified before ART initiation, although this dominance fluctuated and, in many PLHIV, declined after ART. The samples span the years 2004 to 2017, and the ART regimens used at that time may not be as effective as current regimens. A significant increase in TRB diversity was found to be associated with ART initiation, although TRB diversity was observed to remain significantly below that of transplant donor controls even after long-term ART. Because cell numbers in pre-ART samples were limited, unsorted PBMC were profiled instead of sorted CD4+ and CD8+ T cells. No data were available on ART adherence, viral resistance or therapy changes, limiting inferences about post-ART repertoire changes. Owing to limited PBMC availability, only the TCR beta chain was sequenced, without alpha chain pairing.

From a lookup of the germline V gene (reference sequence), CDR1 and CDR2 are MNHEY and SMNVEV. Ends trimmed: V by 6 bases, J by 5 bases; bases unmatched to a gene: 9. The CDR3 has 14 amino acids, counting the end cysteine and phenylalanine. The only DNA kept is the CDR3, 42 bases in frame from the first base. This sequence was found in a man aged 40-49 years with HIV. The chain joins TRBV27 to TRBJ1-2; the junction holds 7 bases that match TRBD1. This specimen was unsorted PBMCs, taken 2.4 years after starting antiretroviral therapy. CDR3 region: CASSGRQGNYGYTF. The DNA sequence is TGTGCCAGCAGCGGAAGACAGGGAAATTATGGCTACACCTTC.